One and the same sample provided the 30 T cell receptor beta chains below, sequenced in a study of patients and donors after allogeneic stem cell transplantation. TCRdb passed the RT-PCR reads through MiXCR, listing each CDR3 protein once. The top ten hold around 6% of the sample, which has roughly 940,000 distinct CDR3 sequences, under 20% seen once. Sequences were obtained from blood, either unsorted or a sorted T cell fraction (not recorded which). The receptors derive from a human donor who was either an allogeneic HSCT recipient or a stem cell or donor lymphocyte infusion donor (not recorded which). It is not recorded whose cells these are; they may come from a transplant donor.

The chain uses TRBV18 and TRBJ2-7, with 9 positions matching TRBD1. The CDR3 sequence is 14 residues long. Germline values: CDR1 KGHSH, CDR2 LQKENI. The V segment lost 5 bases and the J segment 7 bases; nucleotides outside the gene matches: 9. The CDR3 region has the DNA TGTGCCAGCTCAAGAGACAGGGGGGCTAAGGAGCAGTACTTC. Translating gives CASSRDRGAKEQYF.

This clonotype was picked up a small number of times. This chain links TRBV29-1 with TRBJ1-2, with no clear D. V lost 3 bases and J lost 0, with 5 bases in between. The CDR3 spans 12 residues. Germline V gene sequence: CDR1 SQVTM, CDR2 ANQGSEA. The CDR3, as DNA: TGCAGCGTTGAGGGATCTAACTATGGCTACACCTTC. Amino acids: CSVEGSNYGYTF.

The V gene is TRBV6-5, the J gene TRBJ1-2; D not certain. The CDR3 spans 11 residues. The germline gives CDR1 MNHEY, CDR2 SVGAGI. Trimming stripped 8 bases from V and 7 bases from J, with 11 bases between. The CDR3 DNA reads as TGTGCCAGCGGGAGGGATTTTGGCTACACCTTC. Translated, it gives CASGRDFGYTF.

This chain links TRBV4-1 with TRBJ1-5; a possible D gene is TRBD1 (5 bases). V dropped 0 bases and J dropped 2 bases, with 17 bases sitting between them. This CDR3 comprises 18 residues. Germline CDR1 and CDR2: MGHRA and YSYEKL. The CDR3 reads CASSQDWGAGTGNQPQHF. In nucleotides, the CDR3 is TGCGCCAGCAGCCAAGATTGGGGCGCGGGTACGGGCAATCAGCCCCAGCATTTT.

The chain uses TRBV20-1 and TRBJ2-7; D might be TRBD1 or TRBD2, each matching 7 bases. This CDR3 is 16 amino acids long. The ends were cut back, 5 bases at V and 1 base at J, with 21 bases in the middle. CDR1 is DFQATT and CDR2 is SNEGSKA in the germline V gene (reference sequence). CDR3 sequence (DNA): TGCAGTGCTCTCAAGTCAGGGGGGGGCACATCCTACGAGCAGTACTTC. It specifies CSALKSGGGTSYEQYF.

J is TRBJ2-7 and V is TRBV10-3, with 9 bases that match TRBD2. The CDR3 length is 15 residues. The V gene's germline CDR1 is ENHRY and CDR2 SYGVKD. V lost 3 bases, J lost 2 bases, and 5 bases stayed unmatched. This CDR3 is CAISDGASGTYEQYF. CDR3 DNA sequence: TGTGCCATCAGTGATGGCGCTAGCGGGACCTACGAGCAGTACTTC.

This clonotype was detected a few times. V usage is TRBV25-1 and J usage is TRBJ2-2; D is unclear. CDR3 length: 15 residues. The germline V gene encodes CDR1 MGHDK and CDR2 SYGVNS. V lost 6 bases, J lost 4 bases, and 15 bases lay in between. Here the CDR3 DNA reads TGTGCCAGCAGGAGTCCGGAGCGAGGCACCGGGGAGCTGTTTTTT. Translation: CASRSPERGTGELFF.

This chain connects TRBV24-1 to TRBJ2-3; no definite D call. CDR3 length equals 13 residues. Germline CDR1 KGHDR, CDR2 SFDVKD. Trimming took 1 base from V and 8 from J, leaving 9 bases between them. DNA of the CDR3: TGTGCCACCAGTGATTTCCGATATGTTACGCAGTATTTT. It encodes CATSDFRYVTQYF.

This clonotype turned up a few times. The chain carries TRBV12-3 or TRBV12-4 and TRBJ1-1; a possible D gene is TRBD1 (6 bases). The CDR3 contains 13 residues. The V end was cut by 5 bases, the J end by 5 bases, with 12 bases between. The CDR3 sequence: CASSTGRVTEAFF. CDR3 sequence (DNA): TGTGCCAGCAGTACAGGGAGGGTGACTGAAGCTTTCTTT.

This clonotype came up a few times. The V call is TRBV5-6, the J call TRBJ1-1; unclear D gene. The germline V gene has CDR1 SGHDT and CDR2 YYEEEE. Trimming stripped 0 bases from V and 3 bases from J, with 6 bases between. This CDR3 is built from 13 residues. The DNA for the CDR3 is TGTGCCAGCAGCTTGGGGCCGCACACTGAAGCTTTCTTT. Amino acids: CASSLGPHTEAFF.

This clonotype was seen a single time. The J gene is TRBJ1-2, the V gene TRBV6-1; TRBD1 might be the D (5 bases). This CDR3 comprises 17 residues. The germline V and J ends were trimmed by 6 bases and 0 bases, with 20 bases remaining between them. Germline CDR1 reads MNHNS; CDR2 reads SASEGT. The CDR3 loop reads CASRHSRRQGTNYGYTF. In DNA form, the CDR3 reads TGTGCCAGCAGACACTCCCGCCGGCAGGGCACTAACTATGGCTACACCTTC.

This chain connects TRBV18 to TRBJ2-2; D perhaps matches TRBD2 (5 bases). V was pared by 1 base and J by 3 bases, with 12 bases between. The germline gives CDR1 KGHSH, CDR2 LQKENI. The CDR3 is 16 residues long. The CDR3 spells CASSPLGPADTGELFF. As DNA, the CDR3 is TGTGCCAGCTCACCACTTGGACCAGCGGACACCGGGGAGCTGTTTTTT. Full variable domain (missing parts from reference TRBV18 and TRBJ2-2): NAGVMQNPRHLVRRRGQEARLRCSPMKGHSHVYWYRQLPEEGLKFMVYLQKENIIDESGMPKERFSAEFPKEGPSILRIQQVVRGDSAAYFCASSPLGPADTGELFFGEGSRLTVL.

This clonotype has just a few counts. The genes are TRBV5-1 and TRBJ1-1, with D perhaps matching TRBD1 (6 bases). The V end lost 0 bases, the J end lost 5 bases, and 11 bases lay between the germline ends. CDR1 and CDR2 (germline): SGHRS, YFSETQ. This CDR3 contains 14 residues. The CDR3 loop reads CASSLADSRTEAFF. CDR3 sequence (DNA): TGCGCCAGCAGCTTGGCGGACAGTAGGACTGAAGCTTTCTTT. Full variable domain (rest looked up from reference TRBV5-1 and TRBJ1-1): KAGVTQTPRYLIKTRGQQVTLSCSPISGHRSVSWYQQTPGQGLQFLFEYFSETQRNKGNFPGRFSGRQFSNSRSEMNVSTLELGDSALYLCASSLADSRTEAFFGQGTRLTVV.

The J gene is TRBJ1-1, the V gene TRBV30; D gene unclear. With 7 bases removed from V and 2 bases from J, the gap between germline ends came to 11 bases. Germline CDR1 and CDR2: GTSNPN and SVGIG (reference sequence). The CDR3 consists of 12 residues. CDR3 sequence (DNA): TGTGCCTCACTACTAATAAACACTGAAGCTTTCTTT. Its protein is CASLLINTEAFF.

The V gene is TRBV9, the J gene TRBJ2-7; tentatively, D is TRBD2 (6 bases). V lost 0 bases and J lost 2, with 12 bases in between. CDR1 is SGDLS, CDR2 YYNGEE, per germline. The CDR3 loop spans 15 amino acids. CDR3 coding DNA: TGTGCCAGCAGCGTAGAGGGCGGGGCAACCTACGAGCAGTACTTC. Translation gives CASSVEGGATYEQYF.

In this sample, this clonotype turned up a few times. The V gene is TRBV5-6, the J gene TRBJ2-1; maybe TRBD2 (5 bases). Germline CDR1 is SGHDT and CDR2 is YYEEEE. Between the trimmed V and J ends, which lost 1 base and 2 bases, there was a span of 13 bases. The CDR3 covers 16 residues. CDR3 in DNA: TGTGCCAGCAGCTTGCTGAGGTCGGGGACCTACAATGAGCAGTTCTTC. Translated, it gives CASSLLRSGTYNEQFF. The full variable domain, completed using reference TRBV5-6 and TRBJ2-1, is DAGVTQSPTHLIKTRGQQVTLRCSPKSGHDTVSWYQQALGQGPQFIFQYYEEEERQRGNFPDRFSGHQFPNYSSELNVNALLLGDSALYLCASSLLRSGTYNEQFFGPGTRLTVL.

A few counts support this clonotype. The chain links TRBV6-2 or TRBV6-3 to TRBJ2-1; D is undetermined. V gave up 2 bases and J gave up 3 bases, with 2 bases separating them. CDR3 size: 12 residues. Per the germline V gene, CDR1 is MNHEY and CDR2 is SVGEGT. The CDR3 DNA follows: TGTGCCAGCAGTTACATCTACAATGAGCAGTTCTTC. Its protein is CASSYIYNEQFF.

The V and J genes are TRBV11-2 and TRBJ2-5, with 8 positions matching TRBD1. This CDR3 is built from 14 residues. Germline CDR1 is SGHAT and CDR2 is FQNNGV. V trimming: 3 bases; J trimming: 3 bases; junction bases outside the gene matches: 3. In nucleotides, the CDR3 is TGTGCCAGCAGCTTGACAGGGGCAAAAGAGACCCAGTACTTC. Translating it yields CASSLTGAKETQYF.

The chain combines TRBV10-3 with TRBJ2-5, with D maybe TRBD2 (5 bases). Per germline, CDR1 ENHRY and CDR2 SYGVKD. Trimming cost V 2 bases and J 5 bases, with 9 bases left between them. The CDR3 is made up of 13 amino acids. DNA for the CDR3: TGTGCCATCAGTGAGAGCGGTTCGGAGACCCAGTACTTC. Its translation is CAISESGSETQYF.

V and J are TRBV7-2 and TRBJ2-3; possibly TRBD1 or TRBD2 for D (5 bases each). The CDR3 totals 14 residues. Germline-derived CDR1 and CDR2 are SGHTA and FQGNSA. The V gene lost 6 bases and the J gene lost 2 bases, with 12 bases spanning the gap. CDR3 in amino acids: CASRLGRNTDTQYF. In DNA, the CDR3 is TGTGCCAGCAGACTGGGACGCAACACAGATACGCAGTATTTT. The variable domain in full, with the rest retrieved from reference TRBV7-2 and TRBJ2-3, is GAGVSQSPSNKVTEKGKDVELRCDPISGHTALYWYRQSLGQGLEFLIYFQGNSAPDKSGLPSDRFSAERTGGSVSTLTIQRTQQEDSAVYLCASRLGRNTDTQYFGPGTRLTVL.

The chain joins TRBV7-8 to TRBJ2-1; 10 nucleotides agree with TRBD2. Germline V gives CDR1 SGHVS, CDR2 FQNEAQ. V lost 8 bases, J lost 6 bases, and 10 bases stayed unmatched. This CDR3 has 15 residues. CDR3 residues: CASDPGASGGNEQFF. CDR3 nucleotides: TGTGCCAGCGATCCCGGGGCTAGCGGGGGCAATGAGCAGTTCTTC. Filled out from reference TRBV7-8 and TRBJ2-1, the complete variable domain reads GAGVSQSPRYKVAKRGQDVALRCDPISGHVSLFWYQQALGQGPEFLTYFQNEAQLDKSGLPSDRFFAERPEGSVSTLKIQRTQQEDSAVYLCASDPGASGGNEQFFGPGTRLTVL.

This clonotype was counted between two and nine times. The gene calls are TRBV4-3 and TRBJ1-6; tentative D call: TRBD1 (5 bases). Germline V gene data show CDR1 as LGHNA and CDR2 as YSLEER. The ends were cut back, 0 bases at V and 10 bases at J, with 13 bases in the middle. This CDR3 region has 15 residues. CDR3: CASSQEGSGRSPLHF. The CDR3 DNA reads TGCGCCAGCAGCCAAGAGGGGTCGGGGCGGTCACCCCTCCACTTT.

The chain is built from TRBV27 and TRBJ2-5; unclear D gene. Germline V gene lookup returns CDR1 MNHEY and CDR2 SMNVEV (reference sequence). The CDR3 length is 13 residues. V was cut by 6 bases and J by 5 bases, with 13 bases left in between. The CDR3 is CASRTVIEETQYF. The CDR3 region has the DNA TGTGCCAGCAGGACCGTAATAGAGGAGACCCAGTACTTC.

V and J are TRBV6-5 and TRBJ2-6; 7 bases are a match to TRBD1. CDR3 size: 16 residues. Germline trimming cut 4 bases from V and 4 bases from J; bases unmatched to any gene: 7. Germline loops: CDR1 MNHEY, CDR2 SVGAGI. The CDR3 DNA is TGTGCCAGCAGTTCCCGTGACAGGGCCGGGGCCAACGTCCTGACTTTC. Translating it yields CASSSRDRAGANVLTF.

With regard to this clonotype: The junction and the germline gene differ at one end; a read error may be behind it. The chain uses TRBV6-2 or TRBV6-3 and TRBJ1-2; no firm D call. Germline loops: CDR1 MNHEY, CDR2 SVGEGT. The CDR3 totals 12 residues. The CDR3 DNA sequence: TGTGCCGGCAGCCGCTCTGAGGGTGGCTACACCTTC. Translating gives CAGSRSEGGYTF.

This clonotype showed up just a few times. The chain carries TRBV12-3 or TRBV12-4 and TRBJ2-5; the D is unclear. The CDR3 is 13 residues long. The ends were cut back, 5 bases at V and 5 bases at J, with 12 bases in the middle. CDR3 in DNA: TGTGCCAGCAGTGCTTTCTCTTGGGAGACCCAGTACTTC. It yields the protein CASSAFSWETQYF.

The table lists this clonotype with a few counts. The chain links TRBV12-3 or TRBV12-4 to TRBJ2-2; 8 nucleotides align to TRBD2. This CDR3 has 17 residues. Trimming removed 3 bases from V and 5 bases from J; junction bases left unmatched: 11. As DNA, the CDR3 is TGTGCCAGCAGTTTTTCCCCGGGGGGGGGAAGTACCGGGGAGCTGTTTTTT. Translation: CASSFSPGGGSTGELFF.

The genes are TRBV7-8 and TRBJ1-5, with no clear D. Trimming left V 2 bases short and J 2 bases short, with 10 bases between. Germline V gene lookup returns CDR1 SGHVS and CDR2 FQNEAQ. This CDR3 is built from 15 residues. DNA of the CDR3: TGTGCCAGCAGCTTATTAAACTCCCGCAATCAGCCCCAGCATTTT. Translated: CASSLLNSRNQPQHF.

This clonotype appeared a few times. The V gene is TRBV6-4, the J gene TRBJ1-1; the D gene is possibly TRBD1 (5 bases). Trimming left V 6 bases short and J 1 base short, with 21 bases between. Germline CDR1 MRHNA, CDR2 SNTAGT. The CDR3 consists of 17 residues. CDR3 nucleotides: TGTGCCAGCAGCTCATCGCCGAGTGGGGCATCGAACACTGAAGCTTTCTTT. Amino acids: CASSSSPSGASNTEAFF.

In this sample, this clonotype turned up many times. The genes are TRBV5-1 and TRBJ2-3, with unresolved D. The CDR3 is 14 residues long. Germline loops: CDR1 SGHRS, CDR2 YFSETQ. V dropped 10 bases and J dropped 2 bases, with 17 bases sitting between them. CDR3 in DNA: TGCGCCCAAAATTTGGGTGCGGCCACAGATACGCAGTATTTT. Its protein product is CAQNLGAATDTQYF.